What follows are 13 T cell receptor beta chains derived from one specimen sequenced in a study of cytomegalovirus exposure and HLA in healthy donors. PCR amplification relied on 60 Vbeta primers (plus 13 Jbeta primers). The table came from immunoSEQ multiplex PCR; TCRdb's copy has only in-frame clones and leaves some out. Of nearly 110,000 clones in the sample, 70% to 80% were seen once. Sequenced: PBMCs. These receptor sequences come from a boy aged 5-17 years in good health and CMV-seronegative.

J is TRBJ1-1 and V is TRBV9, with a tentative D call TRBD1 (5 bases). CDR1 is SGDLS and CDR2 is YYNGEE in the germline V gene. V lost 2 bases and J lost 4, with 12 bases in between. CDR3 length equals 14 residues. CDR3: CASSVYDQGTEAFF. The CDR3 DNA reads TGTGCCAGCAGCGTCTATGATCAGGGCACTGAAGCTTTCTTT.

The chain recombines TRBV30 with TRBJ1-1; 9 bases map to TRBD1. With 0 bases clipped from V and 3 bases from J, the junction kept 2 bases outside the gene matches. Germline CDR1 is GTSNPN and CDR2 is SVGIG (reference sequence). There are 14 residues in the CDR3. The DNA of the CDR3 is TGTGCCTGGAGTGTGACAGGGGGGTACACTGAAGCTTTCTTT. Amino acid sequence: CAWSVTGGYTEAFF.

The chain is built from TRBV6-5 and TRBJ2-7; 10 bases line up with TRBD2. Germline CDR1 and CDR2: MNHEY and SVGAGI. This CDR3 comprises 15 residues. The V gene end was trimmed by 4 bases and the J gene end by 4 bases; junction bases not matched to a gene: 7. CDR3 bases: TGTGCCAGCAGTTCCTTAGCGGGGGGCAGTTACGAGCAGTACTTC. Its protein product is CASSSLAGGSYEQYF.

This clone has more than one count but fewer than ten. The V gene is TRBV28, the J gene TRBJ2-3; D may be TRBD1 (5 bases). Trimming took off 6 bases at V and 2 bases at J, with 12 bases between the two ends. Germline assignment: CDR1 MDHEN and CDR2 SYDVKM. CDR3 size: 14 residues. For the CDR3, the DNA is TGTGCCAGCAGAGGTGGCAGGGCCACAGATACGCAGTATTTT. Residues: CASRGGRATDTQYF.

CDR3 protein: CARSLGRDRVYEQYF. The CDR3 DNA reads as TGTGCCAGAAGCTTAGGCCGGGACAGGGTGTACGAGCAGTACTTC. V and J are TRBV7-5 and TRBJ2-7; the listed D gene, TRBD1, was not tested against the DNA. TRBV7-5 is a pseudogene segment. There are 15 residues in the CDR3.

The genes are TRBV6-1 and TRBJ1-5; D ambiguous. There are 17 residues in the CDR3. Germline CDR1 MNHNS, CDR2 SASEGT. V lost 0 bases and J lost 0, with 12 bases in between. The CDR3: CASSEAYPIYSNQPQHF. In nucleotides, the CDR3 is TGTGCCAGCAGTGAAGCGTATCCCATCTATAGCAATCAGCCCCAGCATTTT.

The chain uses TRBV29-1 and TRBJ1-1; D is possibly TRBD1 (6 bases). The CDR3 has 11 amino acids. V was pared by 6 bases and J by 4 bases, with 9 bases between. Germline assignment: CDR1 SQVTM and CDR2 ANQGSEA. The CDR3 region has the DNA TGCAGCGTGAGCAGGGGCACTGAAGCTTTCTTT. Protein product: CSVSRGTEAFF.

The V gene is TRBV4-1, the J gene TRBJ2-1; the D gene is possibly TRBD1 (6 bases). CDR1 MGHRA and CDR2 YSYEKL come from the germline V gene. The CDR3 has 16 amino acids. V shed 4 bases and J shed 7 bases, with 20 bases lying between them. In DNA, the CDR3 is TGCGCCAGCAGCCCAAGGACCGCAGGGGTTTTGAATGAGCAGTTCTTC. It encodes CASSPRTAGVLNEQFF.

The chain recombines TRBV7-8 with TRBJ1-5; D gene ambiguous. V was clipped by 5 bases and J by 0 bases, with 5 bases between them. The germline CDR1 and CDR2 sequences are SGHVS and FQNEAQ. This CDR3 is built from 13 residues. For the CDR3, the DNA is TGTGCCAGCAGCCCAAATAGCAATCAGCCCCAGCATTTT. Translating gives CASSPNSNQPQHF.

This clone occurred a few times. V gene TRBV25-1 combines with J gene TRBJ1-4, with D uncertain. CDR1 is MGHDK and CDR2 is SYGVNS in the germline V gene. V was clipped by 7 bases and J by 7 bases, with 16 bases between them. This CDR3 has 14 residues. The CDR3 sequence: CASTKGRESEKLFF. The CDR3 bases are TGTGCCAGCACCAAAGGGAGGGAGAGTGAAAAACTGTTTTTT.

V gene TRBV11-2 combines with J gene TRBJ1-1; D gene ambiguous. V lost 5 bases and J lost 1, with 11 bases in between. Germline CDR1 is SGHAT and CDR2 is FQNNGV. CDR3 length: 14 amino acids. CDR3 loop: CASSPGLTNTEAFF. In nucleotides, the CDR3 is TGTGCCAGCAGCCCCGGACTGACGAACACTGAAGCTTTCTTT.

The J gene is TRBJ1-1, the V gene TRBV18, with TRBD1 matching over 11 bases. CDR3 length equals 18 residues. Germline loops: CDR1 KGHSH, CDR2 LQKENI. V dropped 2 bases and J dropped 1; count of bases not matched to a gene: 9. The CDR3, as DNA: TGTGCCAGCTCACCATTTCCTGGACAGGGGGCGCGGAACACTGAAGCTTTCTTT. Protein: CASSPFPGQGARNTEAFF.

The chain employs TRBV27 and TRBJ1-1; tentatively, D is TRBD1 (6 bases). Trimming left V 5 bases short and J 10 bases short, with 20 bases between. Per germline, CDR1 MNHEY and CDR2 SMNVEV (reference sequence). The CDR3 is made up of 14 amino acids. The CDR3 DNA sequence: TGTGCCAGCAGTGTGCAGAGAGCGGACAGAACAGCTTTCTTT. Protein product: CASSVQRADRTAFF.